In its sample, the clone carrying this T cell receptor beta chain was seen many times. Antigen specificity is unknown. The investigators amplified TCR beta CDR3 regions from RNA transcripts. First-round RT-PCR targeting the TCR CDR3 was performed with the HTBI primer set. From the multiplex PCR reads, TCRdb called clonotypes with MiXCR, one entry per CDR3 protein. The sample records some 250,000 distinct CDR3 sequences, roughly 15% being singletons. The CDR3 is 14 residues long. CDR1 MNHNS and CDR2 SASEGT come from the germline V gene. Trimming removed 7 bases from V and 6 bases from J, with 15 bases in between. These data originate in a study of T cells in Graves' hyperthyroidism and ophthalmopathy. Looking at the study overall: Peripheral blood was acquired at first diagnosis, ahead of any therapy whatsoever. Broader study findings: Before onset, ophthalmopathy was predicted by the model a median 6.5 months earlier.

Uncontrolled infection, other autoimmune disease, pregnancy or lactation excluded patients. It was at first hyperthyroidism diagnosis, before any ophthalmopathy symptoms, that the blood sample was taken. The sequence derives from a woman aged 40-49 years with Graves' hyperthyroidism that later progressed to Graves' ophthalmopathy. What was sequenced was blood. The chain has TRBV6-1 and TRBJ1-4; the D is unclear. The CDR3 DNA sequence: TGTGCCAGCACCCGATCGGGTGGCGATGAAAAACTGTTTTTT. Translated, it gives CASTRSGGDEKLFF.